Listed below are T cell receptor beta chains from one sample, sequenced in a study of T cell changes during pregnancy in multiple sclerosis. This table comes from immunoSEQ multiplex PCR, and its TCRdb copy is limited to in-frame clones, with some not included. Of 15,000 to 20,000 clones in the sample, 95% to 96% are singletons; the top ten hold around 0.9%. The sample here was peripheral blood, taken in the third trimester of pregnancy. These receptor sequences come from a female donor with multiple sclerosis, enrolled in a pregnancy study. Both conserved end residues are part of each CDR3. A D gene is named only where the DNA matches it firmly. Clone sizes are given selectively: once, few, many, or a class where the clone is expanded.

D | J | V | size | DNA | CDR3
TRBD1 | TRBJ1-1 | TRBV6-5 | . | TGTGCCAGCAGTGACACAGGGGGCACTGAAGCTTTCTTT | CASSDTGGTEAFF
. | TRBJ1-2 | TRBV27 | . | TGTGCCACTCTATCAGGGTTTTATGGCTACACCTTC | CATLSGFYGYTF
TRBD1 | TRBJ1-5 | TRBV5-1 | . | TGCGCCAGCAGCGAACAGGGGGATCAGCCCCAGCATTTT | CASSEQGDQPQHF
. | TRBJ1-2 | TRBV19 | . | TGTGCCAGTAGTCTCCTCCAACAGGGAAACTATGGCTACACCTTC | CASSLLQQGNYGYTF
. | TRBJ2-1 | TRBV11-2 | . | TGTGCCAGCAGCCCCGGACTCGTTGAGCAGTTCTTC | CASSPGLVEQFF
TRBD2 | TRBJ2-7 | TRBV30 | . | TGTGCCTGGGGGAGGGCGCGCGAGCAGTACTTC | CAWGRAREQYF
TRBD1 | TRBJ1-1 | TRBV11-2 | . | TGTGCCAGCAGCATCCCGACAGGGAATTTGAACACTGAAGCTTTCTTT | CASSIPTGNLNTEAFF
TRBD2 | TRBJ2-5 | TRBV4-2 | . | TGTGCCAGCAGCCAAGATCAGGGAGGGACGGAGACCCAGTACTTC | CASSQDQGGTETQYF
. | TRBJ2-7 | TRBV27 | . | TGTGCCAGCAGTTACCGGTCTGGGGCCTCCTACGAGCAGTACTTC | CASSYRSGASYEQYF
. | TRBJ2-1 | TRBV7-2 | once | TGTGCCAGCAGGTTAACAGGGGAGGTGGATGAGCAGTTCTTC | CASRLTGEVDEQFF
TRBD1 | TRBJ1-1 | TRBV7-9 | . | TGTGCCAGCAGCCCCCGAGGGACAGGTGGGTTTGAAGCTTTCTTT | CASSPRGTGGFEAFF
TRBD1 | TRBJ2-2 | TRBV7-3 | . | TGTGCCAGCAGCCCGACAGGGGGCTGGGGCACCGGGGAGCTGTTTTTT | CASSPTGGWGTGELFF
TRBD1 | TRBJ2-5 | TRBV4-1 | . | TGCGCCAGCAGCCCCCCAGGGGGACAGGACCAAGAGACCCAGTACTTC | CASSPPGGQDQETQYF
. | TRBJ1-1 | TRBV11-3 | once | TGTGCCAGCAGCTTACAGGGGAAATCTGAAGCTTTCTTT | CASSLQGKSEAFF
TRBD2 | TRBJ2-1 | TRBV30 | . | TGTGCCTGGAGTCCTTTCGGGGGGGGGTCCTACAATGAGCAGTTCTTC | CAWSPFGGGSYNEQFF
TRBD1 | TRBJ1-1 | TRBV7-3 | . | TGTGCCAGCAGAACGCAGGGGGCTAAAGGGGGCACTGAAGCTTTCTTT | CASRTQGAKGGTEAFF
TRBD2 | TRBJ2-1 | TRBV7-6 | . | TGTGCCAGCAGCTCGGGACTAGCGGGATTGAGCTCCTACAATGAGCAGTTCTTC | CASSSGLAGLSSYNEQFF
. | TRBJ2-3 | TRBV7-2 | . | TGTGCCAGCAAGCTTGGGTCTAGCAGGGATACGCAGTATTTT | CASKLGSSRDTQYF
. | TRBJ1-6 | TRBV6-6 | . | TGTGCCAGCAGTTACTCGAGCACGAATTCACCCCTCCACTTT | CASSYSSTNSPLHF
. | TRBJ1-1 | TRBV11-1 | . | TGTGCCAGCAGCTCAACCCAGGATCTCTATGAAGCTTTCTTT | CASSSTQDLYEAFF
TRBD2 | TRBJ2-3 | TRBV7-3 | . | TGTGCCAGCAGCTTATATAACCCGGGATCTGGGCTAGCGGGGAGTCAGTTGGATACGCAGTATTTT | CASSLYNPGSGLAGSQLDTQYF
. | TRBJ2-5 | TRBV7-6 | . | TGTGCCAGCAGCTTAGAGTTGTTAGCAGAGCAAGAGACCCAGTACTTC | CASSLELLAEQETQYF
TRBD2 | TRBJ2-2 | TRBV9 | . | TGTGCCAGCAAGCTAGCGGAGACGAACACCGGGGAGCTGTTTTTT | CASKLAETNTGELFF
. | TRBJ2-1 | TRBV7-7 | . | TGTGCCAGCAGCTTAAGCCCCCGGGAACGGAATGAGCAGTTCTTC | CASSLSPRERNEQFF
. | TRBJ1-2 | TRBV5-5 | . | TGTGCCAGCAGCCTTCCGCAGGGTGGCTATGGCTACACCTTC | CASSLPQGGYGYTF